The 30 T cell receptor beta chains reported below all come from one sample, sequenced in a study of read filtering for tumor transcriptome and immune sequencing. From 350 to 500 ng of RNA, a library with molecular barcoded alpha/delta and beta/gamma adaptors was made. TCRdb re-derived calls from the reads in MiXCR, one entry per CDR3 protein. The sample lists fewer than 75,000 distinct CDR3 sequences; around a fifth were seen once. Material: a population of CD138-negative cells sorted from bone marrow. Every receptor here comes from a donor aged 40 or older with multiple myeloma.

The chain carries TRBV6-2 or TRBV6-3 and TRBJ2-5; D gene uncertain. Germline CDR1 and CDR2: MNHEY and SVGEGT. Trimming pared 8 bases from V and 2 bases from J, leaving 12 bases between. There are 13 residues in the CDR3. The CDR3 DNA reads TGTGCCAGCCAAATCATTTATCAAGAGACCCAGTACTTC. It specifies CASQIIYQETQYF.

This clonotype occurred many times. The chain couples TRBV19 to TRBJ2-2; the D gene is possibly TRBD2 (5 bases). CDR3 size: 16 residues. Germline V lookup: CDR1 LNHDA, CDR2 SQIVND (reference sequence). Trimming removed 9 bases at V and 0 bases at J, with 17 bases between. CDR3 loop: CASSPGWAPNTGELFF. CDR3 bases: TGTGCCAGCAGTCCGGGGTGGGCCCCGAACACCGGGGAGCTGTTTTTT. Together with reference TRBV19 and TRBJ2-2, the CDR3 gives the full variable domain: DGGITQSPKYLFRKEGQNVTLSCEQNLNHDAMYWYRQDPGQGLRLIYYSQIVNDFQKGDIAEGYSVSREKKESFPLTVTSAQKNPTAFYLCASSPGWAPNTGELFFGEGSRLTVL.

The sample holds many counts of this clonotype. This chain uses TRBV28 with TRBJ2-3; 10 nucleotides line up with TRBD2. The CDR3 is 18 residues long. Germline-derived CDR1 and CDR2 are MDHEN and SYDVKM. J gave up 2 bases and V 5 bases, and 13 bases lay outside the gene matches. Here the CDR3 reads CASSASSGGLSNTDTQYF. The CDR3 DNA reads as TGTGCCAGCAGTGCCTCTAGCGGGGGCCTAAGTAACACAGATACGCAGTATTTT.

This clonotype was seen ten or more times. This chain joins TRBV12-5 and TRBJ1-2; D perhaps matches TRBD1 (5 bases). The CDR3 is made up of 14 amino acids. V lost 6 bases and J lost 4, with 15 bases in between. The germline CDR1 and CDR2 sequences are LGHNT and FRNRAP. CDR3 amino acids: CASGPPAGSYGYTF. For the CDR3, the DNA is TGTGCTAGTGGCCCCCCGGCAGGGAGCTATGGCTACACCTTC.

This clonotype has just a few counts. This chain joins TRBV29-1 and TRBJ1-2, with D unclear. This CDR3 has 14 amino acids. From germline, CDR1 is SQVTM and CDR2 ANQGSEA. The CDR3 loop is CSRWVWQTNYGYTF. The CDR3 coding sequence is TGCAGTCGTTGGGTGTGGCAAACTAACTATGGCTACACCTTC. Full variable domain (rest looked up from reference TRBV29-1 and TRBJ1-2): SAVISQKPSRDICQRGTSLTIQCQVDSQVTMMFWYRQQPGQSLTLIATANQGSEATYESGFVIDKFPISRPNLTFSTLTVSNMSPEDSSIYLCSRWVWQTNYGYTFGSGTRLTVV.

A word on this clonotype: A read error is possible here, since a much larger clone lies one base away. The V call is TRBV11-3, the J call TRBJ2-3; a possible D gene is TRBD1 (5 bases). Per the germline V gene, CDR1 is SGHNT and CDR2 is YENEEA. The CDR3 has 14 amino acids. CDR3 protein: CACSPGQRTDTQYF. CDR3 sequence (DNA): TGTGCCTGCAGCCCCGGACAACGCACAGATACGCAGTATTTT.

This clonotype was counted ten times or more. This sequence joins TRBV13 and TRBJ2-2; 8 nucleotides line up with TRBD2. CDR1 PRHDT and CDR2 FYEKMQ come from the germline V gene (reference sequence). The CDR3 sequence is 15 residues long. V shed 7 bases, J shed 2 bases, and the junction held 6 bases outside the gene matches. The CDR3 nucleotides read TGTGCCAGCACCCCGACTAGCGAAAACACCGGGGAGCTGTTTTTT. Protein: CASTPTSENTGELFF.

This clonotype occurred many times. The chain has TRBV3-1 and TRBJ2-7; 7 positions match TRBD2. Trimming at V came to 4 bases and at J to 4 bases, leaving 1 base not matched to a gene. The CDR3 consists of 12 residues. CDR1 and CDR2 (germline): LGHDT, YNNKEL (reference sequence). The CDR3 is CASSLSGYEQYF. CDR3 coding DNA: TGTGCCAGCAGCCTTAGCGGGTACGAGCAGTACTTC.

A word on this clonotype: A junction boundary mismatches the germline segment, possibly from a read error. In DNA form, the CDR3 reads TGTGTCAGCACCATTGCAGGGGCGTTGAGGACTGAAGCTTTCTTT. Amino acid sequence: CVSTIAGALRTEAFF. The chain carries TRBV28 and TRBJ1-1, with a tentative D call TRBD1 (6 bases). The germline V gene has CDR1 MDHEN and CDR2 SYDVKM. This CDR3 is built from 15 residues.

This clonotype was observed a handful of times. The rearrangement uses TRBV6-1 and TRBJ1-2; TRBD1 is a possible D gene (5 bases). V shed 5 bases and J shed 0 bases, with 13 bases lying between them. This CDR3 comprises 15 residues. Germline CDR1 is MNHNS and CDR2 is SASEGT. The CDR3, as DNA: TGTGCCAGCAGTCACAGGACCCTTTCTAACTATGGCTACACCTTC. Translation gives CASSHRTLSNYGYTF.

This clonotype was found once. The chain has TRBV27 and TRBJ1-1; unclear D gene. Per the germline V gene, CDR1 is MNHEY and CDR2 is SMNVEV (reference sequence). With 1 base removed from V and 5 bases from J, the gap between germline ends came to 8 bases. The CDR3 consists of 13 residues. The CDR3 nucleotides are TGTGCCAGCAGTTTATTGGGGAGAACTGAAGCTTTCTTT. This translates into CASSLLGRTEAFF.

This clonotype was counted many times. The chain carries TRBV29-1 and TRBJ2-3; tentative D call: TRBD2 (6 bases). The CDR3 loop spans 13 amino acids. Germline V gene data show CDR1 as SQVTM and CDR2 as ANQGSEA. V lost 6 bases and J 4 bases, leaving 14 bases between the germline ends. CDR3 DNA: TGCAGCGTACAGGAAACGGGAGCAGATACGCAGTATTTT. As protein: CSVQETGADTQYF.

This clonotype was counted many times. The rearrangement joins TRBV20-1 to TRBJ1-1; no definite D call. The CDR3 totals 14 residues. The V end was cut by 0 bases, the J end by 0 bases, with 8 bases between. The V gene's germline CDR1 is DFQATT and CDR2 SNEGSKA (reference sequence). CDR3 loop: CSAREVALNTEAFF. In DNA form, the CDR3 reads TGCAGTGCTAGAGAGGTGGCTCTGAACACTGAAGCTTTCTTT.

The rearrangement links TRBV13 to TRBJ2-5, with D possibly being TRBD1 (6 bases). V gave up 2 bases and J gave up 5 bases, with 12 bases separating them. CDR1 is PRHDT and CDR2 is FYEKMQ in the germline V gene (reference sequence). The CDR3 consists of 14 residues. The CDR3 DNA is TGTGCCAGCAGCTTATTACAGGGCGATGAGACCCAGTACTTC. Amino acid sequence: CASSLLQGDETQYF.

The table lists this clonotype with many counts. The rearrangement links TRBV10-3 to TRBJ2-1; tentative D call: TRBD1 (5 bases). Germline V gene data show CDR1 as ENHRY and CDR2 as SYGVKD. The V end was cut by 10 bases, the J end by 8 bases, with 15 bases between. This CDR3 region has 12 residues. The CDR3 is CASRSGRDEQFF. CDR3 in DNA: TGTGCCAGTCGTTCAGGGCGCGATGAGCAGTTCTTC.

With respect to this clonotype: A much larger clonotype is one base distant, so this may be a read error. The chain combines TRBV12-3 or TRBV12-4 with TRBJ2-3; TRBD2 matches at 7 bases. The CDR3 length is 13 residues. Trimming at V came to 8 bases and at J to 8 bases, leaving 10 bases not matched to a gene. The CDR3 DNA sequence: TGTGCCAGCGGCTACGGGACTACCCGTACGCAGTATTTT. This encodes CASGYGTTRTQYF.

Many counts were recorded for this clonotype. J is TRBJ1-1 and V is TRBV4-1; D call uncertain. Between the trimmed V and J ends, which lost 0 bases and 4 bases, there was a span of 9 bases. The germline CDR1 and CDR2 sequences are MGHRA and YSYEKL. The CDR3 is 14 residues long. The CDR3 DNA is TGCGCCAGCAGCCAAGATCGTCTGTTCACTGAAGCTTTCTTT. Protein: CASSQDRLFTEAFF.

This clonotype was seen once. A much larger clone differs by one base, so this may be a read error. The CDR3 carries no conserved terminal phenylalanine or tryptophan, so it likely arises from a read error. The chain recombines TRBV20-1 with TRBJ2-3; 11 bases match TRBD1. The CDR3 totals 16 residues. Germline V gene sequence: CDR1 DFQATT, CDR2 SNEGSKA (reference sequence). V shed 2 bases and J 1 base; nucleotides not matched to a gene: 5. CDR3 sequence reads: CSARRGQGGRTDTQYI. For the CDR3, the DNA is TGCAGTGCTAGACGGGGACAGGGGGGTCGCACAGATACGCAGTATATT.

J is TRBJ2-1 and V is TRBV18, with 8 bases lining up with TRBD1. Germline assignment: CDR1 KGHSH and CDR2 LQKENI. The CDR3 contains 12 residues. J gave up 9 bases and V 4 bases, and 2 bases lay outside the gene matches. CDR3 in DNA: TGTGCCAGCTCACTTCAGGGGGCTGAGCAGTTCTTC. Translated, it gives CASSLQGAEQFF.

This clonotype was seen repeatedly, ten times or more. Sequence at one end of the junction differs from germline and may be a read error. The V gene is TRBV5-5, the J gene TRBJ2-2; D perhaps matches TRBD1 (5 bases). CDR3 size: 15 residues. The germline CDR1 and CDR2 sequences are SGHKS and YYEKEE (reference sequence). The CDR3 sequence: CASSLDRSGIGELFF. The DNA of the CDR3 is TGTGCCAGCAGTTTGGACCGATCAGGGATCGGGGAGCTGTTTTTT.

This clonotype was detected ten times or more. This chain links TRBV6-5 with TRBJ2-3, with 7 bases aligning to TRBD2. The CDR3 loop spans 13 amino acids. The ends lost 6 bases at V and 5 bases at J; junction bases unmatched: 5. The germline V gene encodes CDR1 MNHEY and CDR2 SVGAGI. As DNA, the CDR3 is TGTGCCAGCAGCCTTACTAGCGTAGATACGCAGTATTTT. It specifies CASSLTSVDTQYF.

This clonotype was found many times. V and J are TRBV12-3 or TRBV12-4 and TRBJ2-1; 7 bases line up with TRBD1. With 5 bases clipped from V and 3 bases from J, the junction kept 7 bases outside the gene matches. The CDR3 extends over 15 amino acids. The CDR3 DNA reads TGTGCCAGCAGTGGGACAGCAACCTTCTACAATGAGCAGTTCTTC. As protein: CASSGTATFYNEQFF.

Notes on this clonotype: This may come from a read error, since a much larger clone is one base off. The V gene is TRBV7-9, the J gene TRBJ2-1; 7 bases align to TRBD2. The CDR3 length is 15 residues. Germline CDR1 and CDR2: SEHNR and FQNEAQ (reference sequence). Trimming cost V 1 base and J 13 bases; bases outside gene matches: 13. The CDR3 coding sequence is TGTGCCAGCAGCTTAGTGAGGGGAGGGAGTGCTGATCAGTTCTTC. Its protein product is CASSLVRGGSADQFF.

This clonotype has a count of ten or more. The chain carries TRBV12-3 or TRBV12-4 and TRBJ2-1; 11 nucleotides line up with TRBD2. This CDR3 is 16 amino acids long. The ends lost 6 bases at V and 0 bases at J; junction bases unmatched: 4. The CDR3: CASSPSGGSSYNEQFF. The CDR3 DNA is TGTGCCAGCAGCCCTAGCGGGGGGAGCTCCTACAATGAGCAGTTCTTC.

In the case of this clonotype: One base away lies a much larger clone, so this may be a sequencing read error. The gene calls are TRBV6-5 and TRBJ2-7, with unresolved D. The CDR3 contains 14 residues. Germline-derived CDR1 and CDR2 are MNHEY and SVGAGI. Trimming pared 3 bases from V and 1 base from J, leaving 10 bases between. The CDR3 sequence: CASSYCKESYEQYF. In DNA, the CDR3 is TGTGCCAGCAGTTATTGTAAAGAATCCTACGAGCAGTACTTC.

The table lists this clonotype with many counts. J is TRBJ2-6 and V is TRBV18, with D uncertain. Germline V gene sequence: CDR1 KGHSH, CDR2 LQKENI. The CDR3 covers 14 residues. The V and J ends lost 6 bases and 0 bases respectively, with 6 bases between them. The CDR3, as DNA: TGTGCCAGCTCTCCAGACTCTGGGGCCAACGTCCTGACTTTC. This codes for CASSPDSGANVLTF.

This clonotype was found many times. The gene calls are TRBV5-1 and TRBJ1-1; unclear D gene. The CDR3 consists of 15 residues. Looked up from germline, CDR1 is SGHRS and CDR2 is YFSETQ. The V end was cut by 0 bases, the J end by 3 bases, with 12 bases between. The CDR3 DNA reads as TGCGCCAGCAGCTTGGCCCTGGGAAGGCACACTGAAGCTTTCTTT. Its translation is CASSLALGRHTEAFF.

As to this clonotype: The conserved phenylalanine or tryptophan is not found at the CDR3 terminus, so this likely reflects a read error. The J gene is TRBJ2-1, the V gene TRBV3-1, with D tentatively TRBD1 (5 bases). Germline-derived CDR1 and CDR2 are LGHDT and YNNKEL (reference sequence). With 0 bases removed from V and 5 bases from J, the gap between germline ends came to 11 bases. The CDR3 runs 15 residues. DNA for the CDR3: TGTGCCAGCAGCCAAGACAGGGTTGGGGACAATGAGCAGTTCTAC. Encoded protein: CASSQDRVGDNEQFY.

This clonotype was detected ten times or more. The V and J genes are TRBV20-1 and TRBJ2-7; D is unclear. CDR1 is DFQATT and CDR2 is SNEGSKA in the germline V gene (reference sequence). The germline V and J ends were trimmed by 0 bases and 3 bases, with 6 bases remaining between them. This CDR3 comprises 12 residues. In nucleotides, the CDR3 is TGCAGTGCTAGAGATGACGGCTACGAGCAGTACTTC. Its translation is CSARDDGYEQYF.

This clonotype came up many times. This rearrangement joins TRBV5-1 to TRBJ2-5; 7 bases line up with TRBD1. The CDR3 length is 17 residues. Unmatched junction bases numbered 9, after V lost 0 bases and J lost 1 base. Germline V gene lookup returns CDR1 SGHRS and CDR2 YFSETQ. The CDR3 bases are TGCGCCAGCAGCTTGGCCGGGCTGGGGACAGTCCAAGAGACCCAGTACTTC. Protein sequence: CASSLAGLGTVQETQYF.